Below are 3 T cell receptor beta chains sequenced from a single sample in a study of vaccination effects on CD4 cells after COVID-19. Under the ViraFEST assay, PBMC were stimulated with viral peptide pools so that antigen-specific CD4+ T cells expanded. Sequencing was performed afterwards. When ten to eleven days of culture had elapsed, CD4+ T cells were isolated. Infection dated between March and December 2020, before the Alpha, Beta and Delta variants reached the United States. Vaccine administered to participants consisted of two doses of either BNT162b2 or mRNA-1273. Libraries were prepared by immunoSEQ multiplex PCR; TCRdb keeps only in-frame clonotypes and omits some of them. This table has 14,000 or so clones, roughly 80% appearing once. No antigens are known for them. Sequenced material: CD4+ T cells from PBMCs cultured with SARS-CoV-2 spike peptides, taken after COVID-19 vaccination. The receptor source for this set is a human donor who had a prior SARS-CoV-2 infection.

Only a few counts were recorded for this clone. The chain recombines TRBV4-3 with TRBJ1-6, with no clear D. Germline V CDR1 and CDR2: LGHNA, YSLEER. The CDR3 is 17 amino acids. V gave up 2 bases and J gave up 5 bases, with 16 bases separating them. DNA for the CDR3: TGCGCCAGCAGCCAATCCGTGGCAGATAAAGATAATTCACCCCTCCACTTT. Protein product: CASSQSVADKDNSPLHF.

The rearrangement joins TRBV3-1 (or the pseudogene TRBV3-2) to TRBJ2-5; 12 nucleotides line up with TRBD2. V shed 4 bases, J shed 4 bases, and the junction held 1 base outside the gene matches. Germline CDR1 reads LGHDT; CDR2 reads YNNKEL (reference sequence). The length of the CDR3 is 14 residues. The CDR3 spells CASSLGLAGETQYF. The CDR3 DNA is TGTGCCAGCAGCCTGGGACTAGCGGGAGAGACCCAGTACTTC.

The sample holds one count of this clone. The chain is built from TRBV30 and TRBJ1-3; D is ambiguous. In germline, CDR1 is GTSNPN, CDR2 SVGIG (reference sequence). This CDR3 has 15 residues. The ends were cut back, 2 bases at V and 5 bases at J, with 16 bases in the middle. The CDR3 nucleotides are TGTGCCTGGAGTCTACTTGGGCTGGGGAGAAACACCATATATTTT. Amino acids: CAWSLLGLGRNTIYF.